This TCR beta chain was observed in a study of vaccination and CD4 T cells after COVID-19. Study information: Overlapping spike peptides served as the stimulus for the cells. These peptides came from SARS-CoV-2 and from the common cold coronaviruses HCoV-NL63, HCoV-OC43 and HCoV-229E.

This clonotype has just a few counts. What it recognizes is unknown. The Oncomine TCR Beta short-read assay was applied to DNA of cultured CD4+ T cells. TCRdb processed the PCR reads anew with MiXCR; each CDR3 protein has one entry. Of about 12,000 distinct CDR3 sequences listed, about 57% are singletons. Germline CDR1 SGHTA, CDR2 FQGNSA. V dropped 5 bases and J dropped 3 bases, with 17 bases sitting between them. The CDR3 contains 15 residues. Treatment meaning: 10-day PBMC culture with coronavirus spike peptide pools or control peptides (ViraFEST assay). The receptor comes from a human donor who had recovered from COVID-19. Sequenced input: CD4+ T cells from blood, cultured in vitro. The rearrangement joins TRBV7-2 to TRBJ2-7, with no clear D. CDR3 coding DNA: TGTGCCAGCAGCCCCACTCCCAGGAATAACTACGAGCAGTACTTC. Protein sequence: CASSPTPRNNYEQYF.